Here is one TCR beta chain with its context. Germline V gene sequence: CDR1 KGHDR, CDR2 SFDVKD. The CDR3 totals 15 residues. The sample belongs to a study of T cells expressing NK-cell markers. For the study at large: It was sorted CD3+CD56-NKG2C+, CD3+CD56+NKG2C- and CD3+CD56+NKG2C+ T cells that provided the TCR beta repertoires.

A 5'RACE template switching approach incorporating UMIs was used to make TCR beta cDNA. Reprocessing the 5' RACE reads, TCRdb reports a single entry for every CDR3 protein and omits DNA. This listing includes a few hundred thousand distinct CDR3 sequences. The clonotype was recovered from a man aged 18 to 69 in good health. The genes are TRBV24-1 and TRBJ1-6; with no DNA, the TCRdb D assignment of TRBD1 cannot be verified. Sample: blood T cells: a sorted CD56 or NKG2C T cell subset, CD4+ or CD8+ T cells, or bulk PBMC T cells (not recorded which). The CDR3 region is CATSDIGQGLSPLHF.